This TCR beta chain was profiled in a study of shared clonotypes between healthy human individuals. Findings and caveats of the study: The study generally estimated greater richness for naive than memory subsets. The four-donor shared clonotypes exceeded non-shared clonotypes in generation probability, with non-shared ones scoring lower.

Concerning this clone: Its antigen is undetermined. This is likely an artifact of a read error, given a far larger clone one base away.

CDR1 is MNHNS, CDR2 SASEGT, per germline. The CDR3 extends over 15 amino acids. J was trimmed by 4 bases and V by 7 bases; bases with no gene match: 12. Produced via immunoSEQ multiplex PCR; TCRdb's table is partial and in-frame only. Of around 1,000,000 clones in the sample, 60% to 80% were seen once. Within Nashville, Tennessee resided all donors, each a Caucasian adult. The sequence was obtained from a man in his late teens or twenties in good health. Some clones in this sample may be carry-over from other donors' samples. This chain links TRBV6-1 with TRBJ2-5, with 7 bases that match TRBD2. The sample comprised memory CD4+ T cells from PBMCs. Regarding subset: CD45RA-negative fraction. The CDR3 DNA reads as TGTGCCAGCAACTTGGGCAGGCGGGAGAGAGAGACCCAGTACTTC. Its translation is CASNLGRRERETQYF.